This T cell receptor beta chain originates from a study of control samples from healthy donors and cancer patients. TCRdb keeps only in-frame clones here, not all; method: immunoSEQ multiplex PCR. The sample gives roughly 120,000 clones, 85% to 90% of which show up once; 3.5% to 4.5% is in the top ten. This TCR came from a woman in her sixties with lung cancer. The sequenced material came from PBMCs.

The CDR3: CASSQDQRGLTDTQYF. In DNA, the CDR3 is TGCGCCAGCAGCCAAGATCAAAGGGGCCTCACAGATACGCAGTATTTT. The rearrangement links TRBV4-1 to TRBJ2-3, with D possibly being TRBD1 (5 bases). From germline, CDR1 is MGHRA and CDR2 YSYEKL. Trimming cost V 0 bases and J 2 bases, with 12 bases left between them. CDR3 length: 16 amino acids.